This entry lists 30 T cell receptor beta chains sequenced from one sample in a study of T cells in Graves' hyperthyroidism and ophthalmopathy. RNA transcripts were the template for amplifying TCR beta CDR3 regions. First-round RT-PCR with HTBI primers amplified the TCR CDR3 region. MiXCR was run by TCRdb on the multiplex PCR reads, yielding one entry per CDR3 protein. The repertoire holds about 840,000 distinct CDR3 sequences, with about 38% as singletons. Sequences were obtained from blood. These receptors came from a young man with Graves' hyperthyroidism.

This clonotype was detected many times. The chain links TRBV10-3 to TRBJ1-1; D unclear. The germline V and J ends were trimmed by 3 bases and 3 bases, with 8 bases remaining between them. In germline, CDR1 is ENHRY, CDR2 SYGVKD. The CDR3 spans 13 residues. The CDR3 sequence: CAISDIADTEAFF. CDR3 sequence (DNA): TGTGCCATCAGTGACATAGCAGACACTGAAGCTTTCTTT.

This chain uses TRBV5-5 with TRBJ1-2; TRBD1 might be the D (5 bases). Between the trimmed V and J ends, which lost 4 bases and 5 bases, there was a span of 18 bases. CDR3 length: 15 residues. The V gene's germline CDR1 is SGHKS and CDR2 YYEKEE (reference sequence). CDR3 residues: CASSQIGQGSYGYTF. The CDR3 nucleotides are TGTGCCAGCAGCCAAATAGGGCAGGGATCATATGGCTACACCTTC.

This clonotype was seen a handful of times. The chain has TRBV12-3 or TRBV12-4 and TRBJ2-5, with D unresolved. Trimming left V 3 bases short and J 2 bases short, with 7 bases between. There are 13 residues in the CDR3. The CDR3 bases are TGTGCCAGCAGTTTGCATGATCAAGAGACCCAGTACTTC. Its translation is CASSLHDQETQYF.

The V call is TRBV2, the J call TRBJ1-4, with 7 nucleotides matching TRBD1. CDR1 and CDR2 (germline): SNHLY, FYNNEI. CDR3 length: 14 amino acids. V shed 8 bases, J shed 8 bases, and the junction held 11 bases outside the gene matches. In nucleotides, the CDR3 is TGTGCCAGCGGTGGTACAGGGGTTTTGGAAAAACTGTTTTTT. Translated: CASGGTGVLEKLFF.

This chain links TRBV25-1 with TRBJ2-7, with TRBD1 matching 8 bases. The germline V gene encodes CDR1 MGHDK and CDR2 SYGVNS. The CDR3 is 14 amino acids. V trimming: 8 bases; J trimming: 3 bases; junction bases outside the gene matches: 9. CDR3 nucleotides: TGTGCCAGCTTAGGGCAGGGGGCCAACTACGAGCAGTACTTC. It codes for CASLGQGANYEQYF.

This clonotype was counted a few times. V is TRBV20-1 and J is TRBJ1-1; no definite D call. Germline CDR1 is DFQATT and CDR2 is SNEGSKA (reference sequence). V gave up 2 bases and J gave up 1 base, with 8 bases separating them. The CDR3 covers 13 residues. CDR3 amino acids: CSARNPANTEAFF. CDR3 in DNA: TGCAGTGCTAGAAACCCAGCGAACACTGAAGCTTTCTTT.

This clonotype has a handful of counts. Here the CDR3 reads CASSSAGGYSNQPQHF. The DNA of the CDR3 is TGTGCCAGCAGCTCCGCGGGCGGGTATAGCAATCAGCCCCAGCATTTT. This chain links TRBV7-8 with TRBJ1-5; D remains ambiguous. This CDR3 spans 16 amino acids. CDR1 and CDR2 (germline): SGHVS, FQNEAQ. Trimming pared 4 bases from V and 0 bases from J, leaving 13 bases between.

This clonotype was found many times. The V and J genes are TRBV7-9 and TRBJ1-2, with D maybe TRBD1 (6 bases). In germline, CDR1 is SEHNR, CDR2 FQNEAQ (reference sequence). Trimming stripped 5 bases from V and 3 bases from J, with 13 bases between. CDR3 size: 14 residues. CDR3 DNA sequence: TGTGCCAGCAGCCCACAGGGTTACTACTATGGCTACACCTTC. Protein sequence: CASSPQGYYYGYTF. The variable domain in full, completed from reference TRBV7-9 and TRBJ1-2, reads DTGVSQNPRHKITKRGQNVTFRCDPISEHNRLYWYRQTLGQGPEFLTYFQNEAQLEKSRLLSDRFSAERPKGSFSTLEIQRTEQGDSAMYLCASSPQGYYYGYTFGSGTRLTVV.

Many counts were recorded for this clonotype. This chain uses TRBV10-3 with TRBJ2-7, with 7 bases lining up with TRBD2. The CDR3 covers 14 residues. Germline CDR1 and CDR2: ENHRY and SYGVKD. J was trimmed by 1 base and V by 4 bases; bases with no gene match: 4. CDR3 DNA: TGTGCCATCAGTGGGCTAGCGGCGTCCTACGAGCAGTACTTC. Protein: CAISGLAASYEQYF.

This clonotype was seen at least ten times. The rearrangement links TRBV15 to TRBJ1-3; D uncertain. V lost 8 bases, J lost 0 bases, and 11 bases lay in between. CDR1 is LNHNV and CDR2 is YYDKDF in the germline V gene (reference sequence). The CDR3 is made up of 14 amino acids. The CDR3 DNA is TGTGCCACCGCCAGAGTCCACTCTGGAAACACCATATATTTT. Protein product: CATARVHSGNTIYF.

A few counts support this clonotype. The chain combines TRBV24-1 with TRBJ2-2; D gene unclear. Trimming cost V 3 bases and J 8 bases, with 6 bases left between them. The CDR3 length is 12 residues. Germline V gene data show CDR1 as KGHDR and CDR2 as SFDVKD. CDR3 coding DNA: TGTGCCACCAGTGATCCTACAGGGGAGCTGTTTTTT. It is translated as CATSDPTGELFF.

Notes on this clonotype: A single base separates this from a much larger clone, so it may be a read error. The chain employs TRBV2 and TRBJ1-1, with D hard to call. CDR3 length equals 12 residues. The germline V gene encodes CDR1 SNHLY and CDR2 FYNNEI. CDR3 region: CACSELLAEAFF. CDR3 bases: TGTGCCTGCAGTGAACTGTTGGCTGAAGCTTTCTTT.

This clonotype showed up just a few times. V and J are TRBV7-8 and TRBJ1-2; weak D call: TRBD1 (5 bases). The germline V and J ends were trimmed by 1 base and 8 bases, with 17 bases remaining between them. Germline CDR1 is SGHVS and CDR2 is FQNEAQ. The CDR3 loop spans 15 amino acids. The CDR3 nucleotides read TGTGCCAGCAGCTTAGATCTCTCAGGGTCCCTAGGCTACACCTTC. Protein: CASSLDLSGSLGYTF.

Ten or more counts support this clonotype. V gene TRBV24-1 combines with J gene TRBJ1-5; D gene uncertain. The CDR3 has 13 residues. Trimming removed 4 bases from V and 4 bases from J, with 7 bases in between. CDR1 and CDR2 (germline): KGHDR, SFDVKD. The CDR3, as DNA: TGTGCCACCAGTGACTTACAGAATCAGCCCCAGCATTTT. This translates into CATSDLQNQPQHF.

This clonotype was recorded a few times. V and J are TRBV5-1 and TRBJ2-7, with D possibly being TRBD1 (7 bases). CDR3 length equals 15 residues. Germline CDR1 and CDR2: SGHRS and YFSETQ. V dropped 1 base and J dropped 2 bases, with 13 bases sitting between them. The CDR3 loop reads CASSLLEGAAYEQYF. The CDR3 region has the DNA TGCGCCAGCAGCTTGTTGGAGGGGGCAGCCTACGAGCAGTACTTC.

In regard to this clonotype: Because it lacks the conserved phenylalanine or tryptophan at the end, this CDR3 is likely a read error. The limits of the CDR3 on the DNA are not certain, so only TCRdb's listed CDR3 is given. The chain joins TRBV15 to TRBJ2-2. Germline loops: CDR1 LNHNV, CDR2 YYDKDF (reference sequence). A total of 8 residues make up the CDR3, ends included. CDR3 residues: CATSRDRA.

The rearrangement links TRBV7-9 to TRBJ2-2; 9 bases are shared with TRBD2. The length of the CDR3 is 16 residues. In germline, CDR1 is SEHNR, CDR2 FQNEAQ (reference sequence). V dropped 3 bases and J dropped 2; count of bases not matched to a gene: 4. This CDR3 reads CASSLVAGVNTGELFF. CDR3 in DNA: TGTGCCAGCAGCTTGGTAGCGGGAGTTAACACCGGGGAGCTGTTTTTT.

The V gene is TRBV7-2, the J gene TRBJ2-5; the D is unclear. Trimming removed 1 base from V and 9 bases from J, with 15 bases in between. The CDR3 has 14 amino acids. Germline CDR1 and CDR2: SGHTA and FQGNSA. The CDR3 coding sequence is TGTGCCAGCAGCTTAGATGGTGGCAATCAGCCCCAGTACTTC. Its protein product is CASSLDGGNQPQYF.

This rearrangement joins TRBV5-4 to TRBJ1-2; a possible D gene is TRBD1 (5 bases). Between the trimmed V and J ends, which lost 3 bases and 7 bases, there was a span of 10 bases. This CDR3 contains 12 residues. The germline gives CDR1 SGHNT, CDR2 YYREEE (reference sequence). The CDR3 sequence: CASSSQGPGYTF. CDR3 DNA: TGTGCCAGCAGCTCTCAGGGTCCTGGCTACACCTTC.

J is TRBJ2-7 and V is TRBV24-1, with D possibly matching TRBD2 (5 bases). Germline V gene lookup returns CDR1 KGHDR and CDR2 SFDVKD. The CDR3 spans 13 residues. With 3 bases removed from V and 7 bases from J, the gap between germline ends came to 12 bases. The DNA for the CDR3 is TGTGCCACCAGTGATCCTCTCCGCGGGGAGCAGTACTTC. Translation: CATSDPLRGEQYF.

This clonotype has at least ten counts. The J gene is TRBJ1-2, the V gene TRBV11-1; D not resolved. V was trimmed by 8 bases and J by 2 bases, leaving 15 bases between them. The germline V gene has CDR1 SGHAT and CDR2 FQDESV (reference sequence). This CDR3 is 14 amino acids long. CDR3 in amino acids: CASSLDSRNYGYTF. CDR3 in DNA: TGTGCCAGCTCGCTGGACTCTCGGAACTATGGCTACACCTTC.

This chain uses TRBV4-2 with TRBJ1-5; 9 positions match TRBD1. The CDR3 totals 17 residues. The V gene end was trimmed by 4 bases and the J gene end by 0 bases; junction bases not matched to a gene: 7. Germline values: CDR1 LGHNA, CDR2 YNFKEQ. The DNA for the CDR3 is TGTGCCAGCAGCCCGGGACAGGGAGGGAATAGCAATCAGCCCCAGCATTTT. It encodes CASSPGQGGNSNQPQHF.

This clonotype was recorded many times. J is TRBJ1-4 and V is TRBV12-3 or TRBV12-4; D may be TRBD1 (6 bases). CDR3 length: 14 amino acids. Between the trimmed V and J ends, which lost 6 bases and 9 bases, there was a span of 17 bases. The CDR3 is CASSVTGMDQKLFF. The CDR3 nucleotides read TGTGCCAGCAGCGTCACAGGGATGGATCAAAAACTGTTTTTT.

The chain couples TRBV7-2 to TRBJ2-7; 9 nucleotides match TRBD2. Germline V gene data show CDR1 as SGHTA and CDR2 as FQGNSA. The CDR3 totals 16 residues. The J segment lost 0 bases and the V segment lost 5 bases, leaving 8 bases of the junction unmatched. For the CDR3, the DNA is TGTGCCAGCAGCCAAGATCTACTAGCGGGCTCCTACGAGCAGTACTTC. Translating it yields CASSQDLLAGSYEQYF. The full variable domain, with the rest looked up from reference TRBV7-2 and TRBJ2-7, is GAGVSQSPSNKVTEKGKDVELRCDPISGHTALYWYRQSLGQGLEFLIYFQGNSAPDKSGLPSDRFSAERTGGSVSTLTIQRTQQEDSAVYLCASSQDLLAGSYEQYFGPGTRLTVT.

This clonotype was counted only a few times. The CDR3 nucleotides read TGTGCCAGCAGCCAAGAGTTCTCCGGGGAGCTGTTTTTT. This encodes CASSQEFSGELFF. The rearrangement links TRBV9 to TRBJ2-2; D not resolved. CDR3 size: 13 residues. Germline V gene lookup returns CDR1 SGDLS and CDR2 YYNGEE. V lost 4 bases and J lost 6, with 10 bases in between.

This chain joins TRBV7-9 and TRBJ1-2; D is perhaps TRBD1 (5 bases). Trimming left V 3 bases short and J 8 bases short, with 22 bases between. This CDR3 region has 16 residues. From germline, CDR1 is SEHNR and CDR2 FQNEAQ (reference sequence). In DNA form, the CDR3 reads TGTGCCAGCAGCTTGGTCGGGGCGGGAACTTCCTTCGGCTACACCTTC. Translating it yields CASSLVGAGTSFGYTF.

This sequence joins TRBV4-1 and TRBJ2-5; 11 nucleotides align to TRBD2. The CDR3 has 16 residues. Germline lookup yields CDR1 MGHRA and CDR2 YSYEKL. J lost 5 bases, V lost 2 bases, and 7 bases had no gene match. The CDR3: CASSQQLAGARETQYF. In nucleotides, the CDR3 is TGCGCCAGCAGCCAACAACTAGCGGGAGCTCGGGAGACCCAGTACTTC.

To note about this clonotype: This may arise from a read error, as a much more abundant clone is one base away. V gene TRBV11-2 combines with J gene TRBJ2-5; 8 nucleotides align to TRBD1. The CDR3 has 13 amino acids. CDR1 is SGHAT, CDR2 FQNNGV, per germline. This chain's CDR3 is CASIGQGQDTQYF. The CDR3 bases are TGTGCCAGCATCGGACAGGGCCAAGACACCCAGTACTTC.

This clonotype came up a few times. The chain combines TRBV2 with TRBJ1-6; D is undetermined. The germline CDR1 and CDR2 sequences are SNHLY and FYNNEI. CDR3 size: 17 residues. V lost 6 bases to trimming and J lost 4 bases, with 19 bases between them. CDR3 sequence reads: CASSLMGGEGYNSPLHF. CDR3 DNA: TGTGCCAGCAGCCTAATGGGTGGAGAGGGTTATAATTCACCCCTCCACTTT.

This clonotype has just a few counts. CDR3 in amino acids: CSATKTGTGNTEAFF. The CDR3 nucleotides read TGCAGTGCTACCAAGACCGGGACGGGAAACACTGAAGCTTTCTTT. The V gene is TRBV20-1, the J gene TRBJ1-1; weak D call: TRBD1 (5 bases). CDR3 length equals 15 residues. Trimming left V 4 bases short and J 2 bases short, with 17 bases between. CDR1 DFQATT and CDR2 SNEGSKA come from the germline V gene (reference sequence).